The 7 T cell receptor beta chains given below trace back to one sample, sequenced in a study of blood T cell repertoires in COVID-19. TCRdb's copy holds only in-frame clones and misses some; the assay was immunoSEQ multiplex PCR. The sample holds roughly 340,000 clones; 88% are singletons and the top ten take about 6.7%. Sequencing was carried out using peripheral blood. The receptors shown here come from a woman in her 70s with COVID-19, enrolled during active disease.

V usage is TRBV6-1 and J usage is TRBJ1-3; TRBD1 is a possible D gene (5 bases). In germline, CDR1 is MNHNS, CDR2 SASEGT. The CDR3 is made up of 16 amino acids. Trimming removed 2 bases at V and 2 bases at J, with 13 bases between. The CDR3 is CASSEWVRGTGNTIYF. The CDR3 coding sequence is TGTGCCAGCAGTGAATGGGTAAGGGGAACTGGAAACACCATATATTTT.

The table lists this clone with a count of one. The genes are TRBV2 and TRBJ1-6; weak D call: TRBD1 (6 bases). The germline V gene has CDR1 SNHLY and CDR2 FYNNEI. The length of the CDR3 is 15 residues. V lost 3 bases, J lost 6 bases, and 12 bases lay in between. The CDR3 sequence: CASSDQGSTNSPLHF. The CDR3 region has the DNA TGTGCCAGCAGTGACCAGGGGTCTACTAATTCACCCCTCCACTTT.

This clone was recorded once. The V call is TRBV7-2, the J call TRBJ2-3; D call uncertain. CDR1 and CDR2 (germline): SGHTA, FQGNSA. CDR3 length equals 11 residues. With 7 bases removed from V and 5 bases from J, the gap between germline ends came to 7 bases. CDR3 nucleotides: TGTGCCAGCACCTCCGGAGATACGCAGTATTTT. Its translation: CASTSGDTQYF.

The chain couples TRBV27 to TRBJ1-2, with TRBD1 identical over 12 bases. The V and J ends lost 7 bases and 4 bases, in that order; junction bases with no gene match: 7. The CDR3 length is 15 residues. The germline V gene encodes CDR1 MNHEY and CDR2 SMNVEV (reference sequence). The CDR3 region is CASTIPGQGAYGYTF. CDR3 in DNA: TGTGCCAGCACCATCCCGGGACAGGGGGCCTATGGCTACACCTTC.

The rearrangement joins TRBV21-1 to TRBJ2-3; the DNA was not compared with TRBD1, the D call given in the table. TRBV21-1 counts as a pseudogene. CDR3 length: 19 amino acids. The CDR3 sequence is CASSIPDRGLETITDTQYF. The CDR3 DNA sequence: TGTGCCAGCAGCATACCGGACAGGGGGCTCGAGACGATCACAGATACGCAGTATTTT.

This clone was counted only a few times. The rearrangement joins TRBV10-1 to TRBJ2-5, with 8 bases identical to TRBD2. Unmatched junction bases numbered 5, after V lost 6 bases and J lost 5 bases. The germline V gene encodes CDR1 WNHNN and CDR2 SYGVQD (reference sequence). This CDR3 region has 13 residues. CDR3: CASSAGGLETQYF. DNA for the CDR3: TGCGCCAGCAGCGCGGGGGGCCTGGAGACCCAGTACTTC.

The chain uses TRBV19 and TRBJ1-5; TRBD1 matches 7 bases. CDR1 and CDR2 from the germline V gene are LNHDA and SQIVND (reference sequence). The CDR3 is made up of 17 amino acids. V shed 3 bases, J shed 2 bases, and the junction held 10 bases outside the gene matches. The CDR3 here is CASSMRQGVSGNQPQHF. CDR3 in DNA: TGTGCCAGTAGTATGAGGCAGGGGGTTTCTGGCAATCAGCCCCAGCATTTT.